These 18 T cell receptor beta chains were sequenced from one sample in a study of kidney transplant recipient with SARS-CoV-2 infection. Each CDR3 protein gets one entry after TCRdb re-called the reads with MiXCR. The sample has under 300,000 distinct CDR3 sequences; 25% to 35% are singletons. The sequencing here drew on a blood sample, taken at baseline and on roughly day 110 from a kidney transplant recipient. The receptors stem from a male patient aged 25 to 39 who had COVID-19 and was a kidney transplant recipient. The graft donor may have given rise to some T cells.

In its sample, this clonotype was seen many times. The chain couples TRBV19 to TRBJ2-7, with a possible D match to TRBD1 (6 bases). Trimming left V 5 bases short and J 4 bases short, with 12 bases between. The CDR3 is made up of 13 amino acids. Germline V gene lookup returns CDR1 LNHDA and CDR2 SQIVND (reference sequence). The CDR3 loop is CASSFGRGYEQYF. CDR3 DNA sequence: TGTGCCAGTAGTTTCGGAAGGGGGTACGAGCAGTACTTC.

CDR3 nucleotides: TGTGCCAGCTCACGTCTCAGGGTAATGGGGCCAGATACGCAGTATTTT. Residues: CASSRLRVMGPDTQYF. The chain links TRBV18 to TRBJ2-3, with TRBD1 as a possible D gene (5 bases). The CDR3 contains 16 residues. V shed 4 bases and J shed 4 bases, with 18 bases lying between them. Per the germline V gene, CDR1 is KGHSH and CDR2 is LQKENI.

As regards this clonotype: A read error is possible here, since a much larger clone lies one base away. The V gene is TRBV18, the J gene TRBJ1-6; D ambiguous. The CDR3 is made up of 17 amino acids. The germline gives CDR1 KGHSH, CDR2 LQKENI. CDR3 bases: TGTGCCAGCTCACCACTCCCGGGCAGCTCCTATAATTCACCCCACCACTTT. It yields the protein CASSPLPGSSYNSPHHF.

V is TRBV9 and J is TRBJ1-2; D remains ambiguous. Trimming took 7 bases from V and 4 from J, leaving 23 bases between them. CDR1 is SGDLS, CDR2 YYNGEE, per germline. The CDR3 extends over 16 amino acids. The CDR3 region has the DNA TGTGCCAGCCATCGGCGGTACTCAGGAAAGACCTATGGCTACACCTTC. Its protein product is CASHRRYSGKTYGYTF.

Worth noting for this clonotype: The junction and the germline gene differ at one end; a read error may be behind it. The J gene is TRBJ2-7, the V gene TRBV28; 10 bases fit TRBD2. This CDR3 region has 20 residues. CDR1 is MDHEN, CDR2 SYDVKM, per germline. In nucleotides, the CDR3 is TGTGCCAGCAGTCCCAGCTACGGGGGACTAGCGATAGGGGAATCCTACGGGCAGTACTTC. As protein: CASSPSYGGLAIGESYGQYF.

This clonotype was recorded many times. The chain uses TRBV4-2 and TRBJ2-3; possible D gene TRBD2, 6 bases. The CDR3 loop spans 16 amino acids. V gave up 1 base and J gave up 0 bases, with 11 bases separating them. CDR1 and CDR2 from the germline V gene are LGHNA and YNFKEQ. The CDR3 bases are TGTGCCAGCAGCCAAGGGTCGGGACTCAGCACAGATACGCAGTATTTT. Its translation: CASSQGSGLSTDTQYF.

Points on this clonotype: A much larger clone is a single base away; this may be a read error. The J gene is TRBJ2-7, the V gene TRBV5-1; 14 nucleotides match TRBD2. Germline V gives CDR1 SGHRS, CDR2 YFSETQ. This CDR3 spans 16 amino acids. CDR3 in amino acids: CTSSSGLAGALGEQYF. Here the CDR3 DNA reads TGCACCAGCAGCTCGGGACTAGCGGGGGCATTGGGCGAGCAGTACTTC.

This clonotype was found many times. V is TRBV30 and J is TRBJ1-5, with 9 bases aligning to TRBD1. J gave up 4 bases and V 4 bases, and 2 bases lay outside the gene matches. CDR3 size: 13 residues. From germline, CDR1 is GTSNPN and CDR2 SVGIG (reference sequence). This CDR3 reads CAWTTGGNQPQHF. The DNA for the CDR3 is TGTGCCTGGACGACAGGGGGGAATCAGCCCCAGCATTTT.

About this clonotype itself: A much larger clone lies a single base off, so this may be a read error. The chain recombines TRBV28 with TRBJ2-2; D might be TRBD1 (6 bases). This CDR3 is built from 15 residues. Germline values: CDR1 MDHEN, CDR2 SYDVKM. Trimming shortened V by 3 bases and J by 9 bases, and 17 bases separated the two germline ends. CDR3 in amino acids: CASSLRTATTRELFF. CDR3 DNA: TGTGCCAGCAGTTTGCGGACAGCGACGACCAGGGAGCTGTTTTTT.

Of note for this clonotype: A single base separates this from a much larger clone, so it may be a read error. The CDR3 DNA reads TGTGCCAGCAGCGCTAAGGCGTCTACCCGAAAGACCTATGGCTACACCTTC. Protein product: CASSAKASTRKTYGYTF. The chain has TRBV7-8 and TRBJ1-2; no reliable D call. The germline V gene has CDR1 SGHVS and CDR2 FQNEAQ. Trimming cost V 5 bases and J 4 bases, with 23 bases left between them. The CDR3 totals 17 residues.

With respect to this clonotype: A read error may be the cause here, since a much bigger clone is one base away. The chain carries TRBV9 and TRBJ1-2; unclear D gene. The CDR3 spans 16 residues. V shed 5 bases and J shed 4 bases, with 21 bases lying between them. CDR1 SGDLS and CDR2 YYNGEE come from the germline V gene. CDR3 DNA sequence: TGTGCCAGCAGAATACTGCACTCAAGAAAGACCTATGGCTACACCTTC. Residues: CASRILHSRKTYGYTF.

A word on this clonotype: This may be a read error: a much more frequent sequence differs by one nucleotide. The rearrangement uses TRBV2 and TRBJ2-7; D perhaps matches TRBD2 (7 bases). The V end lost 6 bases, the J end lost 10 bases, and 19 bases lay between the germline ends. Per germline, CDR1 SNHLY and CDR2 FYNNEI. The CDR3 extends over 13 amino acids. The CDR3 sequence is CASRAGASGEQYF. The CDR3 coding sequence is TGTGCCAGCAGGGCAGGGGCTAGCGGAGAACAGTACTTC.

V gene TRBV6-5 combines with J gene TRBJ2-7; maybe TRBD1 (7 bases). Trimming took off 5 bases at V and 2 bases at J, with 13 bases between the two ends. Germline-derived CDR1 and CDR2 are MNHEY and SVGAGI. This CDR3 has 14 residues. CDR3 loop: CASSEWRGPYEQYF. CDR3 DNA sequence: TGTGCCAGCAGTGAATGGAGGGGGCCCTACGAGCAGTACTTC.

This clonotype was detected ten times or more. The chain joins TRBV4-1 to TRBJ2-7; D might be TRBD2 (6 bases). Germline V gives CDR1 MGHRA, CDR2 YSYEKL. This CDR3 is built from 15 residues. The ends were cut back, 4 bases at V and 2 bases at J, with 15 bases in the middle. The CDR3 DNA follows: TGCGCCAGCAGCCCCGACGCTAGCGTAGCCTACGAGCAGTACTTC. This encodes CASSPDASVAYEQYF.

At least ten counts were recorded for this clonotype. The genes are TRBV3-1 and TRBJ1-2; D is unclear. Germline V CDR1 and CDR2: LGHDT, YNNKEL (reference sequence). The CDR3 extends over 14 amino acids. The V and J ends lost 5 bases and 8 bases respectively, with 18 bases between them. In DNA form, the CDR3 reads TGTGCCAGCAGCGCATTTCTGGCCACTTCGGGCTACACCTTC. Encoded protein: CASSAFLATSGYTF.

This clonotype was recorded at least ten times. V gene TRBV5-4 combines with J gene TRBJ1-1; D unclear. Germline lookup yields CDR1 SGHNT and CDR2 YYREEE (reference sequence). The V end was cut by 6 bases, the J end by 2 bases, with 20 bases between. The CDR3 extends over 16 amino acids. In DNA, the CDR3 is TGTGCCAGCATCCGATATCCGGGAGGGTATAACACTGAAGCTTTCTTT. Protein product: CASIRYPGGYNTEAFF.

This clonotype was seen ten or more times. The CDR3 is CASSPYHPISGLTGELFF. The CDR3 nucleotides are TGTGCCAGCAGCCCATACCATCCCATTTCAGGCTTGACCGGGGAGCTGTTTTTT. The V and J genes are TRBV3-1 and TRBJ2-2; D is ambiguous. CDR1 and CDR2 from the germline V gene are LGHDT and YNNKEL (reference sequence). V dropped 4 bases and J dropped 5 bases, with 23 bases sitting between them. This CDR3 has 18 residues.

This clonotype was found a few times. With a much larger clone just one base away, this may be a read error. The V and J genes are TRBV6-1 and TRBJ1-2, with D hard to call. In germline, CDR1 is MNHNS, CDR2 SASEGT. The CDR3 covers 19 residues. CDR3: CASSPARGVVDTANYGHTF. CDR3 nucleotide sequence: TGTGCCAGCAGTCCCGCGCGGGGAGTCGTAGACACCGCTAACTATGGCCACACCTTC.